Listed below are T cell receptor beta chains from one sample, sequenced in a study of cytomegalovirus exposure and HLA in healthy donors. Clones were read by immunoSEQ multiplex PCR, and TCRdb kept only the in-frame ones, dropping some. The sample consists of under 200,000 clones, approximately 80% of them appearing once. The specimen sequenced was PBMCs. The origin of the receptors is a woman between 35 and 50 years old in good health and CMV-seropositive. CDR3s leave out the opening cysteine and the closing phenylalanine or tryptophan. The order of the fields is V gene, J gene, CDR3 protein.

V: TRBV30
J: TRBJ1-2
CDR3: AWRPRREAYGYT

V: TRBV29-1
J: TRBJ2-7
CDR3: SVAFSGQGGEQY

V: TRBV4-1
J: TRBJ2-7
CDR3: ASSRPAGLEQY

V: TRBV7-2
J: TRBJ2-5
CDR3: ASSPVAVLETQY

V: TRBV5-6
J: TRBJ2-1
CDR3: ASSVDRGGYEQF

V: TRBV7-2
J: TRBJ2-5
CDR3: ASSLRHREKETQY

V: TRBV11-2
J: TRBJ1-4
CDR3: ASSSERGNEKLF

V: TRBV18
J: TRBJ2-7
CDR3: ASSPRTGASYEQY

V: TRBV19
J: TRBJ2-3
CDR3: ATSLGADTQY

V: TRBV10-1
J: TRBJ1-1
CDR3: ASSEYRGTEAF

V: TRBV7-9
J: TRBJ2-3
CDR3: ASTLGGAVTDTQY

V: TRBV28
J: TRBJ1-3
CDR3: ASSRGSGNTIY

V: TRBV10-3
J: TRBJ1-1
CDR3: AISESGSRRTEAF

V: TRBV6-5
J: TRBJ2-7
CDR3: ASSFGYTYEQY

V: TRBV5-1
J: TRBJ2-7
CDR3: ASSVQGYEQY

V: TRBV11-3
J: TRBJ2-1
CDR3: ASSLEAPVGSGSDEQF

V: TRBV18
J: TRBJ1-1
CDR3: ASSPTGANTEAF

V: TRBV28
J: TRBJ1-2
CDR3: ASSFDLVGPYGYT

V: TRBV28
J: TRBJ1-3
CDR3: ASSPDRAGNTIY

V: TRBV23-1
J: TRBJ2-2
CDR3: ASSHRPPSDRNSSNTGELF

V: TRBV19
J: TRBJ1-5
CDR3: ASSRDRDQPQH

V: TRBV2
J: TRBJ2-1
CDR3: ASRDPLAGGPNEQF

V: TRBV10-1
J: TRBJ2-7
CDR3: ASRNAGFGRTNEQY

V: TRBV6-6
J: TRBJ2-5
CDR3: ASSAGGTQETQY

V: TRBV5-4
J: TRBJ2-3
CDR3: ASRLAGSTDTQY

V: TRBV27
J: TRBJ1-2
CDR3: ASSFRGNYGYT

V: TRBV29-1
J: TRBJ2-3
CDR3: SVEDWSVVLNTDTQY

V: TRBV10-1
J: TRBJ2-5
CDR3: ASSDGETQY

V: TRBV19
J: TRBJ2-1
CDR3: ASSSTSPNEQF